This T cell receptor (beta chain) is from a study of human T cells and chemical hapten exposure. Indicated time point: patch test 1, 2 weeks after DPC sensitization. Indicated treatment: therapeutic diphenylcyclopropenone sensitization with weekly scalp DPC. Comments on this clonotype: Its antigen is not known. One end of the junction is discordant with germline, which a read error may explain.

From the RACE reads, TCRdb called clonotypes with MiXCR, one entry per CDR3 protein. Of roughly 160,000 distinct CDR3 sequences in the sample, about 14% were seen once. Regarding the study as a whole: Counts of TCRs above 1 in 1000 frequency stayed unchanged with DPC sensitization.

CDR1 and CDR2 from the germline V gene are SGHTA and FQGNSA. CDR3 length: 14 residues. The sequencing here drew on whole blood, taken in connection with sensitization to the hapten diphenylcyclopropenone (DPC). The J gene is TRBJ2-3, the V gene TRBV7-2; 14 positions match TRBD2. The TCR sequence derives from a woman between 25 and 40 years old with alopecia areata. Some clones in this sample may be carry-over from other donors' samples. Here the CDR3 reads CASSLGLAGAGLHF. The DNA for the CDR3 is TGTGCCAGCAGCCTGGGACTAGCGGGGGCCGGGCTGCATTTT.